The next 23 T cell receptor beta chains were all read from a single sample in a study of T cell clones after liver transplantation. Produced via immunoSEQ multiplex PCR; TCRdb's table is partial and in-frame only. The sample yields about 99,000 clones, roughly 80% seen once. The sample in question was CD4+ T cells from blood, obtained around 44 months after liver transplant. Receptors originate from a human patient who received a liver transplant. Among the T cells, some may be from the graft donor.

This clone was seen once. The CDR3 nucleotides read TGTGCCAGCAGACATCCTGGACAGGGAAACATTCAGTACTTC. Translation: CASRHPGQGNIQYF. The chain couples TRBV28 to TRBJ2-4; TRBD1 matches at 8 bases. Germline V gene lookup returns CDR1 MDHEN and CDR2 SYDVKM. V shed 6 bases, J shed 6 bases, and the junction held 7 bases outside the gene matches. This CDR3 is built from 14 residues.

The V call is TRBV27, the J call TRBJ2-7; perhaps TRBD2 as D (7 bases). V was trimmed by 7 bases and J by 2 bases, leaving 15 bases between them. The CDR3 contains 14 residues. Germline assignment: CDR1 MNHEY and CDR2 SMNVEV (reference sequence). The CDR3 DNA follows: TGTGCCAGCAAGAGGAGCGGGACAACCTACGAGCAGTACTTC. This gives the protein CASKRSGTTYEQYF.

The V and J genes are TRBV5-5 and TRBJ2-2, with D possibly being TRBD1 or TRBD2 (6 bases each). The CDR3 sequence is 14 residues long. CDR1 is SGHKS, CDR2 YYEKEE, per germline (reference sequence). The V gene lost 4 bases and the J gene lost 7 bases, with 14 bases spanning the gap. CDR3 bases: TGTGCCAGCAGCCTGGCCGGGGGCAACGGGGAGCTGTTTTTT. Its protein is CASSLAGGNGELFF. Together with reference TRBV5-5 and TRBJ2-2, the CDR3 gives the full variable domain: DAGVTQSPTHLIKTRGQQVTLRCSPISGHKSVSWYQQVLGQGPQFIFQYYEKEERGRGNFPDRFSARQFPNYSSELNVNALLLGDSALYLCASSLAGGNGELFFGEGSRLTVL.

Only a few counts were recorded for this clone. This chain links TRBV13 with TRBJ2-3; D is unresolved. Trimming took off 2 bases at V and 0 bases at J, with 6 bases between the two ends. Germline-derived CDR1 and CDR2 are PRHDT and FYEKMQ (reference sequence). CDR3 length: 14 amino acids. For the CDR3, the DNA is TGTGCCAGCAGCTTACGAGGCAGCACAGATACGCAGTATTTT. The encoded protein is CASSLRGSTDTQYF.

The J gene is TRBJ2-2, the V gene TRBV28; 7 bases agree with TRBD2. CDR3 length equals 16 residues. Germline values: CDR1 MDHEN, CDR2 SYDVKM. Trimming cost V 6 bases and J 4 bases; bases outside gene matches: 11. CDR3 sequence (DNA): TGTGCCAGCAGCCTTTCTGCAACGGGAGGCACCGGGGAGCTGTTTTTT. As protein: CASSLSATGGTGELFF.

The chain recombines TRBV5-1 with TRBJ2-5, with D hard to call. With 5 bases removed from V and 2 bases from J, the gap between germline ends came to 10 bases. Germline V lookup: CDR1 SGHRS, CDR2 YFSETQ. The CDR3 covers 13 residues. CDR3 DNA: TGCGCCAGCAGTGGCAGAATACAAGAGACCCAGTACTTC. It encodes CASSGRIQETQYF.

The rearrangement uses TRBV19 and TRBJ2-1; 10 bases align to TRBD1. The V gene's germline CDR1 is LNHDA and CDR2 SQIVND (reference sequence). J was trimmed by 8 bases and V by 4 bases; bases with no gene match: 8. The CDR3 length is 15 residues. The CDR3 sequence is CASSNRDRGYDEQFF. The CDR3 region has the DNA TGTGCCAGTAGTAACCGGGACAGGGGTTACGATGAGCAGTTCTTC. Supplemented by reference TRBV19 and TRBJ2-1, the full variable domain reads DGGITQSPKYLFRKEGQNVTLSCEQNLNHDAMYWYRQDPGQGLRLIYYSQIVNDFQKGDIAEGYSVSREKKESFPLTVTSAQKNPTAFYLCASSNRDRGYDEQFFGPGTRLTVL.

V gene TRBV27 combines with J gene TRBJ1-4; D call uncertain. This CDR3 contains 14 residues. Between the trimmed V and J ends, which lost 1 base and 6 bases, there was a span of 9 bases. From germline, CDR1 is MNHEY and CDR2 SMNVEV (reference sequence). DNA for the CDR3: TGTGCCAGCAGTTTATATACCGGACATGAAAAACTGTTTTTT. It encodes CASSLYTGHEKLFF.

This chain connects TRBV4-3 to TRBJ1-2, with D tentatively TRBD1 (5 bases). Germline loops: CDR1 LGHNA, CDR2 YSLEER. This CDR3 comprises 14 residues. Trimming left V 1 base short and J 8 bases short, with 14 bases between. The CDR3 spells CASSQALGPSGYTF. In nucleotides, the CDR3 is TGCGCCAGCAGCCAAGCCCTGGGGCCGTCCGGCTACACCTTC.

The chain is built from TRBV30 and TRBJ2-7; D is possibly TRBD2 (5 bases). The CDR3 length is 12 residues. CDR1 and CDR2 (germline): GTSNPN, SVGIG (reference sequence). V shed 6 bases and J shed 3 bases, with 12 bases lying between them. The CDR3 DNA reads as TGTGCCTGCCTGACTGGGAGCTACGAGCAGTACTTC. Protein: CACLTGSYEQYF.

The chain uses TRBV6-5 and TRBJ1-1; D may be TRBD1 (5 bases). V lost 6 bases to trimming and J lost 1 base, with 15 bases between them. Per the germline V gene, CDR1 is MNHEY and CDR2 is SVGAGI. The CDR3 contains 15 residues. The CDR3 loop is CASSLLGVGNTEAFF. The CDR3, as DNA: TGTGCCAGCAGCCTACTGGGGGTTGGGAACACTGAAGCTTTCTTT.

The chain couples TRBV18 to TRBJ2-1; no definite D call. V dropped 2 bases and J dropped 4 bases, with 12 bases sitting between them. This CDR3 spans 15 amino acids. Germline CDR1 and CDR2: KGHSH and LQKENI. The CDR3: CASSPGPPFYNEQFF. In nucleotides, the CDR3 is TGTGCCAGCTCACCAGGCCCACCCTTTTACAATGAGCAGTTCTTC.

This chain links TRBV5-6 with TRBJ2-7; 12 nucleotides align to TRBD2. CDR3 length equals 16 residues. Looked up from germline, CDR1 is SGHDT and CDR2 is YYEEEE. The junction had 10 bases not matched to a gene; V was cut back by 4 bases and J by 5 bases. The CDR3 DNA is TGTGCCAGCAGCCCCGAACTAGCGGGGGGTTTCCACGAGCAGTACTTC. Its translation: CASSPELAGGFHEQYF.

The rearrangement links TRBV9 to TRBJ2-1, with unresolved D. Trimming took 1 base from V and 13 from J, leaving 15 bases between them. The CDR3 has 13 amino acids. From germline, CDR1 is SGDLS and CDR2 YYNGEE. CDR3 DNA sequence: TGTGCCAGCAGCGTATCGGCCGCGGCGAAACAGTTCTTC. Translation gives CASSVSAAAKQFF.

This clone was detected once. The J gene is TRBJ2-7, the V gene TRBV19, with D unclear. This CDR3 comprises 17 residues. The V gene lost 4 bases and the J gene lost 2 bases, with 21 bases spanning the gap. Germline V gene lookup returns CDR1 LNHDA and CDR2 SQIVND (reference sequence). The CDR3 here is CASSKPPLGAAAYEQYF. CDR3 bases: TGTGCCAGTAGTAAACCACCCCTGGGCGCGGCCGCCTACGAGCAGTACTTC.

V and J are TRBV2 and TRBJ2-3; possible D gene TRBD2, 6 bases. This CDR3 contains 13 residues. In germline, CDR1 is SNHLY, CDR2 FYNNEI. V gave up 7 bases and J gave up 3 bases, with 11 bases separating them. Here the CDR3 DNA reads TGTGCCAGCAACCGGGAGAGTACAGATACGCAGTATTTT. As protein: CASNRESTDTQYF.

The V gene is TRBV5-4, the J gene TRBJ1-1; D not resolved. The CDR3 is 13 residues long. The V gene's germline CDR1 is SGHNT and CDR2 YYREEE (reference sequence). V was shortened by 2 bases and J by 4 bases, with 9 bases between the two germline ends. The CDR3 reads CASSFSLGTEAFF. CDR3 in DNA: TGTGCCAGCAGCTTTTCCTTAGGCACTGAAGCTTTCTTT.

V is TRBV2 and J is TRBJ2-1; D uncertain. The V end was cut by 4 bases, the J end by 15 bases, with 16 bases between. This CDR3 contains 12 residues. CDR1 and CDR2 (germline): SNHLY, FYNNEI. CDR3: CASSVSIGLVFF. DNA for the CDR3: TGTGCCAGCAGTGTTTCCATTGGGTTAGTGTTCTTC.

The V and J genes are TRBV29-1 and TRBJ2-6; no clear D gene. The CDR3 has 13 amino acids. Trimming removed 5 bases at V and 1 base at J, with 6 bases between. In germline, CDR1 is SQVTM, CDR2 ANQGSEA. The CDR3 DNA follows: TGCAGCGTTTCCCAGTCTGGGGCCAACGTCCTGACTTTC. Amino acids: CSVSQSGANVLTF.

This chain connects TRBV5-8 to TRBJ2-5; D is undetermined. Per the germline V gene, CDR1 is SGHTS and CDR2 is YDEGEE. V was trimmed by 4 bases and J by 5 bases, leaving 15 bases between them. The CDR3 is made up of 14 amino acids. Written as DNA, the CDR3 is TGTGCCAGCAGCGAGGATTGGGGAACCGAGACCCAGTACTTC. Amino acid sequence: CASSEDWGTETQYF.

This clone showed up just once. This chain links TRBV7-3 with TRBJ2-1, with 11 positions matching TRBD2. Germline values: CDR1 SGHTA, CDR2 FQGTGA. The CDR3 totals 15 residues. Germline trimming cut 5 bases from V and 3 bases from J; bases unmatched to any gene: 3. The DNA of the CDR3 is TGTGCCAGCAGCGGAGGACTAGCGGGCTACAATGAGCAGTTCTTC. Its protein product is CASSGGLAGYNEQFF.

This chain joins TRBV7-9 and TRBJ2-1; D gene ambiguous. The germline CDR1 and CDR2 sequences are SEHNR and FQNEAQ (reference sequence). V lost 2 bases and J lost 7, with 12 bases in between. The CDR3 length is 14 residues. The CDR3 coding sequence is TGTGCCAGCAGCTTAATCGGTGAGAGGAATGAGCAGTTCTTC. Protein: CASSLIGERNEQFF.

V gene TRBV28 combines with J gene TRBJ2-7, with 10 nucleotides matching TRBD2. The CDR3 has 17 residues. V gave up 2 bases and J gave up 3 bases; unmatched junction bases: 10. Germline values: CDR1 MDHEN, CDR2 SYDVKM. CDR3 nucleotides: TGTGCCAGCAGTTTAGGGGGGCTAGCGGGAGTAGACTACGAGCAGTACTTC. Protein sequence: CASSLGGLAGVDYEQYF.